This is a list of T cell receptor beta chains from one sample in a study of long-term antiretroviral therapy in people with HIV. Profiling relied on immunoSEQ multiplex PCR, and the TCRdb table lists in-frame clones only, not all of them. The sample has roughly 40,000 clones, 75% to 90% seen once. The input for sequencing was unsorted PBMCs, taken 3.1 years after starting antiretroviral therapy. The receptors stem from a woman aged 50 to 60 with HIV. Both conserved end residues are part of each CDR3. The D gene is left open where the match is weak. Expanded clones get a size class; other rows say once, few or many, or leave the size out.

few	TRBV7-3	TRBJ1-2	TRBD1	CASSLSGQGYGYTF	TGTGCCAGCAGCTTAAGCGGACAGGGCTATGGCTACACCTTC
NA	TRBV12-5	TRBJ1-2	NA	CASGLVRGDGYTF	TGTGCTAGTGGTTTGGTACGAGGGGACGGCTACACCTTC
NA	TRBV6-6	TRBJ1-1	TRBD1	CASSYPGQGNTEAFF	TGTGCCAGCAGTTACCCGGGACAGGGGAACACTGAAGCTTTCTTT
NA	TRBV18	TRBJ1-4	NA	CASSPRGTAGEKLFF	TGTGCCAGCTCACCACGCGGGACGGCTGGTGAAAAACTGTTTTTT
NA	TRBV5-1	TRBJ1-4	TRBD1	CASSFYRGTNEKLFF	TGCGCCAGCAGCTTTTACAGGGGAACTAATGAAAAACTGTTTTTT
NA	TRBV2	TRBJ1-2	NA	CASSERQTRSYTF	TGTGCCAGCAGTGAACGACAGACACGAAGCTACACCTTC
NA	TRBV18	TRBJ1-5	TRBD1	CASSAQGASNQPQHF	TGTGCCAGCTCAGCACAGGGGGCTAGCAATCAGCCCCAGCATTTT
once	TRBV30	TRBJ1-1	NA	CAWGVGPANTEAFF	TGTGCCTGGGGGGTGGGGCCAGCGAACACTGAAGCTTTCTTT
NA	TRBV18	TRBJ2-1	NA	CASSPEAGERGNEQFF	TGTGCCAGCTCCCCAGAGGCAGGGGAAAGGGGCAATGAGCAGTTCTTC
few	TRBV27	TRBJ1-2	NA	CASSHSGTDGYTF	TGTGCCAGCAGTCACTCAGGGACCGATGGCTACACCTTC
NA	TRBV6-5	TRBJ1-6	NA	CASSSAVSPLHF	TGTGCCAGCAGTTCTGCGGTATCACCCCTCCACTTT